A single sample gave rise to the 3 T cell receptor beta chains below, sequenced in a study of blood T cell repertoires in COVID-19. The assay was immunoSEQ multiplex PCR, and TCRdb's table has in-frame clones only and misses some. This sample yields about 50,000 clones, of which roughly 83% are seen a single time; approximately 2.1% belongs to the top ten. The sequencing input was peripheral blood. The receptor set was obtained from a woman aged 55-69 years with acute or convalescent COVID-19.

The chain joins TRBV19 to TRBJ1-4; TRBD1 agrees at 7 bases. Germline V gene sequence: CDR1 LNHDA, CDR2 SQIVND (reference sequence). The CDR3 is 15 residues long. V shed 5 bases and J 5 bases; nucleotides not matched to a gene: 8. DNA of the CDR3: TGTGCCAGTAGTTCGCACTCAGGGGGGAATGAAAAACTGTTTTTT. Its translation: CASSSHSGGNEKLFF.

The chain recombines TRBV27 with TRBJ1-1, with unresolved D. The V gene lost 8 bases and the J gene lost 0 bases, with 16 bases spanning the gap. CDR1 is MNHEY, CDR2 SMNVEV, per germline (reference sequence). The CDR3 is made up of 15 amino acids. Here the CDR3 DNA reads TGTGCCAGCGGCCAATCCAGGCTCATGAACACTGAAGCTTTCTTT. Protein sequence: CASGQSRLMNTEAFF.

The chain has TRBV7-2 and TRBJ1-4; TRBD1 agrees at 8 bases. CDR3 length equals 14 residues. The ends lost 5 bases at V and 3 bases at J; junction bases unmatched: 2. Germline V gene sequence: CDR1 SGHTA, CDR2 FQGNSA. This CDR3 reads CASSRTGSNEKLFF. The DNA for the CDR3 is TGTGCCAGCAGCCGGACAGGGTCTAATGAAAAACTGTTTTTT.